These T cell receptor beta chains were read from a single sample in a study of OX40 agonist ivuxolimab in advanced cancers. TCRdb's table, derived via immunoSEQ multiplex PCR, lists solely in-frame clones and lacks some. The table has around 53,000 clones, 93% seen once; the top ten hold about 20%. The sample consisted of CD4+ or CD8+ T cells sorted from blood, taken in a trial of the OX40 agonist ivuxolimab. These receptors originate from an adult with an advanced solid tumor such as melanoma, head and neck, liver or kidney cancer. CDR3s include the opening cysteine and the closing phenylalanine or tryptophan. A D gene is named only where the DNA matches it firmly. The size of a clone is reported for some rows only, either as once, few or many, or as a class for expanded clones.

TRBV4-3	TRBJ2-3	TRBD2	-	16	CASSHATEGEGDTQYF	TGCGCCAGCAGCCATGCGACTGAAGGGGAGGGAGATACGCAGTATTTT
TRBV27	TRBJ2-7	-	-	18	CASSLKAFPTGASYEQYF	TGTGCCAGCAGTTTAAAAGCCTTTCCGACAGGTGCCTCCTACGAGCAGTACTTC
TRBV2	TRBJ1-2	-	-	13	CATPRGLSYGYTF	TGTGCCACCCCCAGGGGACTCTCGTATGGCTACACCTTC
TRBV7-9	TRBJ2-7	-	-	12	CASRSLRDEQYF	TGTGCCAGCAGGAGTCTCCGCGACGAGCAGTACTTC
TRBV2	TRBJ2-2	TRBD1	-	15	CASSPGGVNTGELFF	TGTGCCAGCAGTCCAGGGGGAGTGAACACCGGGGAGCTGTTTTTT
TRBV7-8	TRBJ2-7	-	-	14	CASSFGAGLYEQYF	TGTGCCAGCAGCTTCGGAGCGGGCCTCTACGAGCAGTACTTC
TRBV5-1	TRBJ2-1	-	-	16	CASSLSSGMVRNEQFF	TGCGCCAGCAGCTTATCGTCGGGAATGGTTCGGAATGAGCAGTTCTTC
TRBV19	TRBJ2-1	-	-	12	CASSIGEARQFF	TGTGCCAGTAGTATCGGAGAGGCGAGGCAGTTCTTC
TRBV6-1	TRBJ2-7	-	once	15	CASSEFPGGNYEQYF	TGTGCCAGCAGTGAATTCCCCGGTGGGAACTACGAGCAGTACTTC
TRBV4-1	TRBJ2-1	-	-	14	CASSPPTATNEQFF	TGCGCCAGCAGCCCACCGACCGCTACGAATGAGCAGTTCTTC
TRBV29-1	TRBJ2-7	-	-	14	CSVPGQESSYEQYF	TGCAGCGTTCCGGGACAAGAAAGCTCCTACGAGCAGTACTTC
TRBV29-1	TRBJ2-1	TRBD1	-	20	CSTGPSRDRAILVDYNEQFF	TGCAGCACCGGTCCGTCCCGGGACAGGGCGATTTTAGTAGACTACAATGAGCAGTTCTTC
TRBV27	TRBJ1-2	-	-	13	CASSPGSRYGYTF	TGTGCCAGCAGTCCAGGGTCGCGCTATGGCTACACCTTC
TRBV4-3	TRBJ1-4	-	-	15	CASSQGQPYNEKLFF	TGCGCCAGCAGCCAAGGACAGCCATATAATGAAAAACTGTTTTTT
TRBV21-1	TRBJ2-7	-	-	16	CASSKAPRDREEEQYF	TGTGCCAGCAGCAAGGCCCCGAGGGACCGGGAGGAGGAGCAGTACTTC
TRBV30	TRBJ2-7	TRBD2	-	15	CAWKGLAGPPHEQYF	TGTGCCTGGAAAGGACTAGCGGGCCCTCCACACGAGCAGTACTTC
TRBV6-5	TRBJ2-7	TRBD2	-	16	CASSYPRAGGTYEQYF	TGTGCCAGCAGTTACCCCCGGGCGGGGGGTACCTACGAGCAGTACTTC
TRBV2	TRBJ2-7	-	-	12	CASSDVLYEQYF	TGTGCCAGCAGTGATGTGCTCTACGAGCAGTACTTC
TRBV14	TRBJ1-2	-	-	13	CASSQGQLPGYTF	TGTGCCAGCAGCCAAGGGCAGCTTCCTGGCTACACCTTC
TRBV6-5	TRBJ1-5	-	few	13	CASSTGSNQPQHF	TGTGCCAGCAGTACAGGGTCCAATCAGCCCCAGCATTTT
TRBV6-5	TRBJ2-7	TRBD1	few	15	CASSYSRTGDDEQYF	TGTGCCAGCAGTTACTCACGGACAGGGGACGACGAGCAGTACTTC
TRBV9	TRBJ2-1	TRBD2	once	16	CASSQGGSGRFNEQFF	TGTGCCAGCAGCCAAGGGGGGAGCGGGAGGTTCAATGAGCAGTTCTTC
TRBV15	TRBJ1-1	-	-	19	CATSSRRDGGMSWNTEAFF	TGTGCCACCAGCAGCCGTCGGGACGGAGGGATGAGTTGGAACACTGAAGCTTTCTTT
TRBV5-4	TRBJ2-7	TRBD1	-	14	CASSRTGQPREQYF	TGTGCCAGCAGCCGAACGGGACAGCCCAGGGAGCAGTACTTC
TRBV7-3	TRBJ2-1	TRBD2	-	14	CASSLAGEYNEQFF	TGTGCCAGCAGTTTAGCGGGCGAGTACAATGAGCAGTTCTTC
TRBV4-1	TRBJ1-2	-	-	15	CASSQDEVEIYGYTF	TGCGCCAGCAGCCAAGATGAGGTAGAAATCTATGGCTACACCTTC
TRBV13	TRBJ2-1	-	-	15	CASSLRGREWDEQFF	TGTGCCAGCAGCCTCAGGGGACGCGAGTGGGATGAGCAGTTCTTC
TRBV11-2	TRBJ2-1	TRBD2	-	14	CASSLAVAGVEQFF	TGTGCCAGCAGCTTAGCGGTAGCGGGAGTTGAGCAGTTCTTC
TRBV7-9	TRBJ2-7	-	once	12	CASSLRVYEQYF	TGTGCCAGCAGCTTACGTGTTTACGAGCAGTACTTC
TRBV15	TRBJ1-1	TRBD1	-	15	CATSRGTGQFTEAFF	TGTGCCACCAGCAGGGGGACAGGGCAGTTCACTGAAGCTTTCTTT
TRBV5-1	TRBJ2-7	-	-	16	CASRWEGAGDFYEQYF	TGCGCCAGCAGATGGGAGGGGGCCGGAGACTTCTACGAGCAGTACTTC
TRBV28	TRBJ1-5	-	few	16	CASSSNSQGYNQPQHF	TGTGCCAGCAGTTCAAACAGCCAGGGCTACAATCAGCCCCAGCATTTT
TRBV4-3	TRBJ2-7	TRBD2	once	20	CASSQDLLGIASGSSYEQYF	TGCGCCAGCAGCCAAGATCTCTTGGGCATTGCTAGCGGGTCGTCCTACGAGCAGTACTTC
TRBV28	TRBJ1-1	-	-	16	CASRKGLVLRNTEAFF	TGTGCCAGCCGAAAAGGGTTGGTCCTTAGGAACACTGAAGCTTTCTTT
TRBV28	TRBJ2-3	-	-	18	CASSFFGRDSGSTDTQYF	TGTGCCAGCAGTTTTTTTGGTAGGGATAGCGGTAGCACAGATACGCAGTATTTT